This passage covers 5 T cell receptor beta chains from one sample sequenced in a study of high-grade serous ovarian cancer treatment subgroups. Tumor samples were taken before definitive surgery or chemotherapy. Some clones are missing from TCRdb's copy, which holds only in-frame ones; the method was immunoSEQ multiplex PCR. Here the sample spans some 20,000 clones, around 80% being singletons. The specimen was tumor tissue. These receptors all stem from a human donor with high-grade serous ovarian cancer.

The chain employs TRBV5-1 and TRBJ2-7, with 14 bases matching TRBD2. J gave up 1 base and V 4 bases, and 4 bases lay outside the gene matches. The germline gives CDR1 SGHRS, CDR2 YFSETQ. The CDR3 consists of 16 residues. The CDR3, as DNA: TGCGCCAGCAGCGCGGGACTAGCGGGAGTATCCTACGAGCAGTACTTC. Translated: CASSAGLAGVSYEQYF.

This clone occurred once. The chain links TRBV18 to TRBJ1-5; 8 nucleotides align to TRBD1. CDR3 length: 13 amino acids. The J segment lost 5 bases and the V segment lost 4 bases, leaving 1 base of the junction unmatched. Germline V gene data show CDR1 as KGHSH and CDR2 as LQKENI. Here the CDR3 DNA reads TGTGCCAGCTCACAGGACAGGGATCAGCCCCAGCATTTT. Protein sequence: CASSQDRDQPQHF.

The gene calls are TRBV18 and TRBJ2-6; TRBD1 aligns across 8 bases. The germline CDR1 and CDR2 sequences are KGHSH and LQKENI. This CDR3 region has 17 residues. V shed 6 bases and J 0 bases; nucleotides not matched to a gene: 7. The CDR3 here is CASSPGQANSGANVLTF. CDR3 DNA: TGTGCCAGCTCGCCGGGACAGGCGAACTCTGGGGCCAACGTCCTGACTTTC.

This chain uses TRBV5-1 with TRBJ1-1; the D gene is possibly TRBD1 (5 bases). CDR3 size: 14 residues. Trimming left V 4 bases short and J 1 base short, with 11 bases between. CDR1 SGHRS and CDR2 YFSETQ come from the germline V gene. The CDR3 region is CASSALGANTEAFF. The CDR3 nucleotides are TGCGCCAGCAGCGCGCTCGGGGCGAACACTGAAGCTTTCTTT.

The chain uses TRBV4-3 and TRBJ2-3, with 11 bases identical to TRBD1. V lost 5 bases to trimming and J lost 6 bases; unmatched junction nucleotides: 10. Germline CDR1 LGHNA, CDR2 YSLEER. There are 16 residues in the CDR3. CDR3: CASSLRTGGAEDTQYF. The CDR3 DNA sequence: TGCGCCAGCAGCTTGCGGACAGGGGGCGCAGAGGATACGCAGTATTTT.